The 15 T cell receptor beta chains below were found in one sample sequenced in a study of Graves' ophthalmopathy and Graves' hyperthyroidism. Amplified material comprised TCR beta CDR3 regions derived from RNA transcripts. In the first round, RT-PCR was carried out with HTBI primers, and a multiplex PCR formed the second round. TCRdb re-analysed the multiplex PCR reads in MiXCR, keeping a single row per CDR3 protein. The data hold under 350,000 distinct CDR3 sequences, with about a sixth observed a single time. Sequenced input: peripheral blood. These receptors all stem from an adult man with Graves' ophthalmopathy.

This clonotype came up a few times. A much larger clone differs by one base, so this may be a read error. CDR3: CASSSTGVGFHEQYF. CDR3 DNA: TGTGCCAGCAGTTCTACAGGGGTCGGTTTCCACGAGCAGTACTTC. The chain joins TRBV27 to TRBJ2-7; 7 bases map to TRBD1. Germline V lookup: CDR1 MNHEY, CDR2 SMNVEV (reference sequence). CDR3 length: 15 amino acids. V trimming: 4 bases; J trimming: 5 bases; junction bases outside the gene matches: 11.

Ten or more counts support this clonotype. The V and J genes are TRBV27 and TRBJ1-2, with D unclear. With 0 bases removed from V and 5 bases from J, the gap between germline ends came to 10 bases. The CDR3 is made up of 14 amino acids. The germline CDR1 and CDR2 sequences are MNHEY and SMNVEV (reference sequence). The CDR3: CASSLSPRQYGYTF. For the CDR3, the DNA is TGTGCCAGCAGTTTATCTCCCCGCCAATATGGCTACACCTTC.

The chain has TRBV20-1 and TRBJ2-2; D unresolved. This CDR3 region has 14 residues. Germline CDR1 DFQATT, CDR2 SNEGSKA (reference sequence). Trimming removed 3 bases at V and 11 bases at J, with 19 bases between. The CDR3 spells CSARLGANDGELFF. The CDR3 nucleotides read TGCAGTGCTAGGCTGGGCGCTAACGACGGTGAGCTGTTTTTT.

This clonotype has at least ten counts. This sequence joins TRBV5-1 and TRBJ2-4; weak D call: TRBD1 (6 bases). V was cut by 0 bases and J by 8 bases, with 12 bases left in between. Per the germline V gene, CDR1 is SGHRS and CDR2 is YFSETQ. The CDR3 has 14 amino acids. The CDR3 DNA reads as TGCGCCAGCAGCTTGGGTGTGACAGGTGACATTCAGTACTTC. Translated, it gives CASSLGVTGDIQYF.

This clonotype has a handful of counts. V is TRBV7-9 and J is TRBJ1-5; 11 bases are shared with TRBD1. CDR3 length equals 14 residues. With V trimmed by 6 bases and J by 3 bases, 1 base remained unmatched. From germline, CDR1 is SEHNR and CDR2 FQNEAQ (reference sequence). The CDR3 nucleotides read TGTGCCAGCAGGGACAGGGGGCCCAATCAGCCCCAGCATTTT. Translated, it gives CASRDRGPNQPQHF.

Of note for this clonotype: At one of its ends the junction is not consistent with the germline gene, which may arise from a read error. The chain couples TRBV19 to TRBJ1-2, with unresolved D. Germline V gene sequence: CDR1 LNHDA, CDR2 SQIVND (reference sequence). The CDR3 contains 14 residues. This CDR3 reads CASSILRMVYGYIF. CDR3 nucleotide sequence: TGTGCCAGTAGTATCCTGAGAATGGTCTATGGCTACATCTTC.

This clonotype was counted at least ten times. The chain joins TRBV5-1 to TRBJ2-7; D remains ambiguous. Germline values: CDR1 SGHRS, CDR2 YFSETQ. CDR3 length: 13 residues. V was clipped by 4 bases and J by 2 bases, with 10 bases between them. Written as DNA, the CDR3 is TGCGCCAGCAGCCCCCCCAGGCCCTACGAGCAGTACTTC. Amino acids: CASSPPRPYEQYF.

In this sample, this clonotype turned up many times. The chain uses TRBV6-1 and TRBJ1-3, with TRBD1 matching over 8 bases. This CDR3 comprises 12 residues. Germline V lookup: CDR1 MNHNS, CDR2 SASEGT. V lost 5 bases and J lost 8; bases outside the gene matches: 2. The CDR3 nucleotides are TGTGCCAGCAGTATGACAGGGGACACCATATATTTT. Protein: CASSMTGDTIYF.

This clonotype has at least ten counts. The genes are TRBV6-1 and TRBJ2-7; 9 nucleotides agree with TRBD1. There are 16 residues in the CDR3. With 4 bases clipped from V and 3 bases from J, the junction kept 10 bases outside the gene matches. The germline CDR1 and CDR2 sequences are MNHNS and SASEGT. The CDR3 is CASSVLRDRVDYEQYF. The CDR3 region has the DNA TGTGCCAGCAGTGTGTTAAGGGACAGGGTAGACTACGAGCAGTACTTC.

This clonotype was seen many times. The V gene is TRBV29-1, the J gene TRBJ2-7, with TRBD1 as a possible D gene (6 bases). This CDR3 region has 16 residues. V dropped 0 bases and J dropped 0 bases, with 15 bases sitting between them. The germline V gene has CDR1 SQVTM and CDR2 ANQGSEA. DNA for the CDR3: TGCAGCGTTGAAGATGGGGGCATCGGCCACTCCTACGAGCAGTACTTC. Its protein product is CSVEDGGIGHSYEQYF.

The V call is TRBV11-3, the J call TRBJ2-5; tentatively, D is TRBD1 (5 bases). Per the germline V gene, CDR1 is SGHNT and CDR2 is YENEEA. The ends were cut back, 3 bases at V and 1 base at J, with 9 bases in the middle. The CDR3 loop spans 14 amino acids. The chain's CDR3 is CASSLFRGQETQYF. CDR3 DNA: TGTGCCAGCAGCTTGTTTAGGGGCCAAGAGACCCAGTACTTC.

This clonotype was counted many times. The CDR3 loop reads CSAAGTVGTPSSYEQYF. CDR3 in DNA: TGCAGTGCTGCCGGGACAGTGGGTACTCCCTCCTCCTACGAGCAGTACTTC. This sequence joins TRBV20-1 and TRBJ2-7; 7 bases align to TRBD1. V was pared by 5 bases and J by 0 bases, with 16 bases of the junction left unmatched. Per the germline V gene, CDR1 is DFQATT and CDR2 is SNEGSKA (reference sequence). The CDR3 is 17 amino acids.

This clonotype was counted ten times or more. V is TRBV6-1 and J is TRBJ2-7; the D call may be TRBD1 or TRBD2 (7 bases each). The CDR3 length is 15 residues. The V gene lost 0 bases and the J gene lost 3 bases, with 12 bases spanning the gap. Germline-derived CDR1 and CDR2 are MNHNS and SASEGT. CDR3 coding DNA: TGTGCCAGCAGTGAAGCTCAGGGGGGGAGCTACGAGCAGTACTTC. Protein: CASSEAQGGSYEQYF.

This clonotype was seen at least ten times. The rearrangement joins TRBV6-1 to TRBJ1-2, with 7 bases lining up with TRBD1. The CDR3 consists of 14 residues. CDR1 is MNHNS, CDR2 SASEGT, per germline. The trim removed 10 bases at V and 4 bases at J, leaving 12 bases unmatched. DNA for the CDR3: TGTGCCACGACCCGGGACAGCAAGCTCTATGGCTACACCTTC. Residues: CATTRDSKLYGYTF.

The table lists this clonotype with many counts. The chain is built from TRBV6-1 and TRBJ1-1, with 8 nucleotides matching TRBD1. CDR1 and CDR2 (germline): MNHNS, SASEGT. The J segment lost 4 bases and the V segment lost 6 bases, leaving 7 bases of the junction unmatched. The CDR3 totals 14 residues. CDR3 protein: CASRHQGAGTEAFF. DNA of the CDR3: TGTGCCAGCAGGCACCAGGGGGCAGGCACTGAAGCTTTCTTT.